Listed below are T cell receptor beta chains from one sample, sequenced in a study of blood T cells in healthy people across ages. TCRdb ran MiXCR on the 5' RACE reads and lists one entry per CDR3 protein. The sample holds about 730,000 distinct CDR3 sequences, approximately 39% seen once. Sequenced input: blood. The receptor set was obtained from an older woman in good health. Each CDR3 is given with its conserved first and last residue. A D gene is named only where the DNA matches it firmly. Some rows have no size entry. The others give once, few or many, or a class for an expanded clone.

d_call: .; clone_size: few; v_call: TRBV6-2/TRBV6-3; j_call: TRBJ2-1; cdr3_aa: CASSYGTRTDEQFF; cdr3_nt: TGTGCCAGCAGTTATGGGACCCGCACCGATGAGCAGTTCTTC
d_call: .; clone_size: .; v_call: TRBV4-2; j_call: TRBJ2-3; cdr3_aa: CASSQETDSTDTQYF; cdr3_nt: TGTGCCAGCAGCCAAGAAACGGACAGTACAGATACGCAGTATTTT
d_call: TRBD1; clone_size: .; v_call: TRBV12-3/TRBV12-4; j_call: TRBJ2-3; cdr3_aa: CASREQGRMRMQYF; cdr3_nt: TGTGCCAGCAGGGAACAGGGGCGGATGCGGATGCAGTATTTT
d_call: TRBD1; clone_size: .; v_call: TRBV12-5; j_call: TRBJ2-1; cdr3_aa: CASGPPGTGLLFF; cdr3_nt: TGTGCTAGTGGTCCCCCCGGGACAGGGCTACTGTTCTTC
d_call: .; clone_size: .; v_call: TRBV6-5; j_call: TRBJ1-5; cdr3_aa: CASRRRPQGNQPQHF; cdr3_nt: TGTGCCAGCAGACGCCGACCGCAGGGCAATCAGCCCCAGCATTTT
d_call: .; clone_size: .; v_call: TRBV7-9; j_call: TRBJ2-1; cdr3_aa: CASSLVASESNEQFF; cdr3_nt: TGTGCCAGCAGCTTAGTGGCTAGCGAGAGCAATGAGCAGTTCTTC
d_call: .; clone_size: few; v_call: TRBV12-3/TRBV12-4; j_call: TRBJ1-1; cdr3_aa: CASSRTSGTEAFF; cdr3_nt: TGTGCCAGCAGCAGGACGAGTGGTACTGAAGCTTTCTTT
d_call: TRBD2; clone_size: .; v_call: TRBV20-1; j_call: TRBJ2-5; cdr3_aa: CSARLAASGQETQYF; cdr3_nt: TGCAGTGCTAGACTCGCAGCTAGCGGCCAAGAGACCCAGTACTTC
d_call: TRBD1; clone_size: .; v_call: TRBV7-9; j_call: TRBJ2-7; cdr3_aa: CASNSDRGLWEQYF; cdr3_nt: TGTGCCAGCAATTCGGACAGGGGACTTTGGGAGCAGTACTTC
d_call: .; clone_size: .; v_call: TRBV5-1; j_call: TRBJ1-1; cdr3_aa: CASSLGLTPDTEAFF; cdr3_nt: TGCGCCAGCAGCTTGGGGCTAACTCCCGACACTGAAGCTTTCTTT
d_call: TRBD2; clone_size: few; v_call: TRBV20-1; j_call: TRBJ2-7; cdr3_aa: CSARDIRAGGKGQYF; cdr3_nt: TGCAGTGCTAGAGATATCCGAGCGGGAGGGAAGGGGCAGTACTTC
d_call: .; clone_size: few; v_call: TRBV10-3; j_call: TRBJ2-7; cdr3_aa: CAISPQGRMGYEQYF; cdr3_nt: TGTGCCATCAGTCCACAGGGAAGGATGGGATACGAGCAGTACTTC
d_call: .; clone_size: .; v_call: TRBV7-8; j_call: TRBJ1-4; cdr3_aa: CASRLGRYATNEKLFF; cdr3_nt: TGTGCCAGCAGGCTAGGGCGGTATGCAACTAATGAAAAACTGTTTTTT
d_call: TRBD1; clone_size: .; v_call: TRBV28; j_call: TRBJ2-7; cdr3_aa: CASSPTGTGVYEQYF; cdr3_nt: TGTGCCAGCAGTCCTACCGGGACAGGGGTCTACGAGCAGTACTTC
d_call: .; clone_size: .; v_call: TRBV18; j_call: TRBJ2-5; cdr3_aa: CASSPRSQEAQYF; cdr3_nt: TGTGCCAGCTCACCAAGGTCCCAAGAGGCCCAGTACTTC
d_call: .; clone_size: .; v_call: TRBV2; j_call: TRBJ2-2; cdr3_aa: CASSPQRTGELFF; cdr3_nt: TGTGCCAGCAGCCCCCAGCGCACCGGGGAGCTGTTTTTT
d_call: .; clone_size: few; v_call: TRBV6-5; j_call: TRBJ2-3; cdr3_aa: CASSSGRGPDTQYF; cdr3_nt: TGTGCCAGCAGTTCGGGCAGGGGACCAGATACGCAGTATTTT
d_call: .; clone_size: .; v_call: TRBV7-9; j_call: TRBJ2-5; cdr3_aa: CASSSPRAGAQETQYF; cdr3_nt: TGTGCCAGCAGCTCTCCGCGGGCGGGTGCGCAAGAGACCCAGTACTTC
d_call: .; clone_size: few; v_call: TRBV27; j_call: TRBJ1-5; cdr3_aa: CAAGSDQPQHF; cdr3_nt: TGTGCAGCAGGGTCGGATCAGCCCCAGCATTTT
d_call: .; clone_size: many; v_call: TRBV10-3; j_call: TRBJ2-3; cdr3_aa: CAISLRSGTTGDTQYF; cdr3_nt: TGTGCCATCAGCCTAAGGAGCGGAACGACCGGAGATACGCAGTATTTT
d_call: TRBD2; clone_size: .; v_call: TRBV20-1; j_call: TRBJ2-3; cdr3_aa: CSAEGLAGGRVKDTQYF; cdr3_nt: TGCAGTGCCGAGGGACTAGCGGGGGGGCGAGTAAAAGATACGCAGTATTTT
d_call: .; clone_size: .; v_call: TRBV7-2; j_call: TRBJ2-1; cdr3_aa: CASSLAGPSYNEQFF; cdr3_nt: TGTGCCAGCAGCTTAGCGGGACCATCCTACAATGAGCAGTTCTTC
d_call: TRBD1; clone_size: few; v_call: TRBV12-5; j_call: TRBJ1-4; cdr3_aa: CASGFTGTGGEKLFF; cdr3_nt: TGTGCTAGTGGTTTTACCGGGACAGGGGGTGAAAAACTGTTTTTT
d_call: .; clone_size: few; v_call: TRBV6-2/TRBV6-3; j_call: TRBJ2-2; cdr3_aa: CASSYVKERTGELFF; cdr3_nt: TGTGCCAGCAGTTACGTGAAAGAACGCACCGGGGAGCTGTTTTTT
d_call: TRBD1; clone_size: few; v_call: TRBV12-3/TRBV12-4; j_call: TRBJ2-3; cdr3_aa: CASSAGGATQYF; cdr3_nt: TGTGCCAGCAGTGCAGGGGGCGCTACGCAGTATTTT
d_call: .; clone_size: few; v_call: TRBV11-1; j_call: TRBJ2-7; cdr3_aa: CASSLPPGNYEQYF; cdr3_nt: TGTGCCAGCAGCTTACCCCCTGGGAACTACGAGCAGTACTTC
d_call: .; clone_size: .; v_call: TRBV3-1; j_call: TRBJ2-2; cdr3_aa: CAAQAGGFAGELFF; cdr3_nt: TGTGCCGCCCAGGCCGGTGGGTTCGCCGGGGAGCTGTTTTTT
d_call: .; clone_size: .; v_call: TRBV12-3/TRBV12-4; j_call: TRBJ2-1; cdr3_aa: CVSSWGYEQFF; cdr3_nt: TGTGTCAGCAGTTGGGGCTATGAGCAGTTCTTC
d_call: .; clone_size: .; v_call: TRBV20-1; j_call: TRBJ2-5; cdr3_aa: CSARELALGTQYF; cdr3_nt: TGCAGTGCTAGAGAGCTGGCCCTTGGGACCCAGTACTTC
d_call: .; clone_size: many; v_call: TRBV25-1; j_call: TRBJ2-5; cdr3_aa: CASSESSSVRETQYF; cdr3_nt: TGTGCCAGCAGTGAATCCTCATCCGTCCGGGAGACCCAGTACTTC
d_call: .; clone_size: .; v_call: TRBV24-1; j_call: TRBJ2-1; cdr3_aa: CATSDLQFDEQFF; cdr3_nt: TGTGCCACCAGTGATTTGCAATTCGATGAGCAGTTCTTC
d_call: TRBD1; clone_size: .; v_call: TRBV4-1; j_call: TRBJ1-5; cdr3_aa: CASSHYDRVGQPQHF; cdr3_nt: TGCGCCAGCAGCCATTACGACAGGGTGGGCCAGCCCCAGCATTTT
d_call: .; clone_size: many; v_call: TRBV18; j_call: TRBJ2-3; cdr3_aa: CASSPSTDTQYF; cdr3_nt: TGTGCCAGCAGCCCAAGCACAGATACGCAGTATTTT
d_call: .; clone_size: .; v_call: TRBV30; j_call: TRBJ2-3; cdr3_aa: CAWRPGVPSGEQYF; cdr3_nt: TGTGCCTGGAGGCCAGGGGTCCCGTCGGGCGAGCAGTACTTT
d_call: TRBD2; clone_size: .; v_call: TRBV15; j_call: TRBJ2-7; cdr3_aa: CATSRESKHLGGSYEQYF; cdr3_nt: TGTGCCACCAGCAGAGAATCAAAACATCTGGGGGGGTCGTACGAGCAGTACTTC
d_call: .; clone_size: .; v_call: TRBV3-1; j_call: TRBJ1-1; cdr3_aa: CASQTGPNTEAFF; cdr3_nt: TGTGCCAGCCAGACAGGACCGAACACTGAAGCTTTCTTT
d_call: .; clone_size: .; v_call: TRBV6-1; j_call: TRBJ1-5; cdr3_aa: CASTGLKAEGQPQHF; cdr3_nt: TGTGCCAGCACCGGGTTGAAGGCGGAGGGCCAGCCCCAGCATTTT
d_call: TRBD2; clone_size: few; v_call: TRBV4-3; j_call: TRBJ2-3; cdr3_aa: CASSQAPLAGGINTQYF; cdr3_nt: TGCGCCAGCAGCCAAGCCCCACTAGCGGGAGGAATAAATACGCAGTATTTT
d_call: .; clone_size: .; v_call: TRBV7-2; j_call: TRBJ1-4; cdr3_aa: CASSQDMIDEKLFF; cdr3_nt: TGTGCCAGCAGCCAAGATATGATAGATGAAAAACTGTTTTTT
d_call: .; clone_size: .; v_call: TRBV5-1; j_call: TRBJ1-1; cdr3_aa: CASSLSGDNTEAFF; cdr3_nt: TGCGCCAGCAGCTTGTCCGGGGACAACACTGAAGCTTTCTTT
d_call: .; clone_size: .; v_call: TRBV28; j_call: TRBJ2-7; cdr3_aa: CASDWSCEQYF; cdr3_nt: TGTGCCAGCGATTGGAGTTGCGAGCAGTACTTC
d_call: .; clone_size: .; v_call: TRBV24-1; j_call: TRBJ2-1; cdr3_aa: CATSDVDNEQFF; cdr3_nt: TGTGCCACCAGTGACGTAGACAATGAGCAGTTCTTC
d_call: .; clone_size: .; v_call: TRBV20-1; j_call: TRBJ1-5; cdr3_aa: CSGRDSGRVYSNQPRHF; cdr3_nt: TGCAGTGGTAGAGACAGTGGGAGGGTGTATAGCAATCAGCCCCGGCATTTT
d_call: .; clone_size: .; v_call: TRBV12-3/TRBV12-4; j_call: TRBJ2-4; cdr3_aa: CASTGSLLAKNIQYF; cdr3_nt: TGTGCCAGCACCGGTTCACTCTTAGCCAAAAACATTCAGTACTTC
d_call: TRBD2; clone_size: .; v_call: TRBV28; j_call: TRBJ2-7; cdr3_aa: CASSRPGTSGRNEQYF; cdr3_nt: TGTGCCAGCAGCAGACCCGGGACTAGCGGGAGGAACGAGCAGTACTTC
d_call: .; clone_size: .; v_call: TRBV21-1; j_call: TRBJ1-1; cdr3_aa: CASSKGEVLNTEAFF; cdr3_nt: TGTGCCAGCAGCAAGGGGGAGGTGCTGAACACTGAAGCTTTCTTT
d_call: TRBD2; clone_size: .; v_call: TRBV7-2; j_call: TRBJ2-7; cdr3_aa: CASSLVSGASYEQYF; cdr3_nt: TGTGCCAGCAGCTTAGTTAGCGGGGCCTCCTACGAGCAGTACTTC
d_call: .; clone_size: .; v_call: TRBV7-2; j_call: TRBJ2-3; cdr3_aa: CASSLGRSSEGVLDTQYF; cdr3_nt: TGTGCCAGCAGCTTAGGGAGATCTAGCGAGGGTGTCCTCGATACGCAGTATTTT
d_call: .; clone_size: .; v_call: TRBV9; j_call: TRBJ2-1; cdr3_aa: CASSEGPTSYNGQFF; cdr3_nt: TGTGCCAGCAGCGAGGGACCGACTTCCTACAATGGGCAGTTCTTC
d_call: TRBD1; clone_size: .; v_call: TRBV25-1; j_call: TRBJ2-3; cdr3_aa: CASSENEPGQGSTDTQYF; cdr3_nt: TGTGCCAGCAGTGAAAACGAGCCCGGACAGGGGAGCACAGATACGCAGTATTTT
d_call: .; clone_size: few; v_call: TRBV7-3; j_call: TRBJ2-7; cdr3_aa: CASSPQPGQGREQYF; cdr3_nt: TGTGCCAGCAGCCCACAACCGGGGCAGGGGAGGGAGCAGTACTTC
d_call: TRBD1; clone_size: few; v_call: TRBV9; j_call: TRBJ2-4; cdr3_aa: CASSIGQGDIQYF; cdr3_nt: TGTGCCAGCAGCATCGGACAGGGTGACATTCAGTACTTC
d_call: TRBD2; clone_size: .; v_call: TRBV20-1; j_call: TRBJ2-7; cdr3_aa: CSARLGTSGSYEQYF; cdr3_nt: TGCAGTGCTAGACTAGGGACTAGCGGCTCCTACGAGCAGTACTTC
d_call: .; clone_size: .; v_call: TRBV2; j_call: TRBJ2-3; cdr3_aa: CASSGGPGATQYF; cdr3_nt: TGTGCCAGCAGTGGCGGGCCTGGGGCCACGCAGTATTTT
d_call: .; clone_size: .; v_call: TRBV5-6; j_call: TRBJ1-2; cdr3_aa: CASSPRGSVYGYTF; cdr3_nt: TGTGCCAGCAGCCCAAGGGGCTCCGTCTATGGCTACACCTTC
d_call: TRBD2; clone_size: .; v_call: TRBV2; j_call: TRBJ2-5; cdr3_aa: CASTVAGPQGTQYF; cdr3_nt: TGTGCCAGCACAGTAGCGGGGCCCCAAGGGACCCAGTACTTC
d_call: TRBD2; clone_size: .; v_call: TRBV12-3/TRBV12-4; j_call: TRBJ2-1; cdr3_aa: CASRPAGGQVYEQFF; cdr3_nt: TGTGCCAGCAGACCAGCGGGGGGGCAAGTGTACGAGCAGTTCTTC
d_call: TRBD1; clone_size: .; v_call: TRBV9; j_call: TRBJ2-5; cdr3_aa: CASSTGQGAETQYF; cdr3_nt: TGTGCCAGCAGCACCGGACAGGGGGCGGAGACCCAGTACTTC
d_call: .; clone_size: .; v_call: TRBV18; j_call: TRBJ1-4; cdr3_aa: CASKSWTDATNEKLFF; cdr3_nt: TGTGCCAGCAAAAGCTGGACAGACGCAACTAATGAAAAACTGTTTTTT
d_call: TRBD1; clone_size: .; v_call: TRBV9; j_call: TRBJ1-6; cdr3_aa: CASSWGRGTTYNSPLHF; cdr3_nt: TGTGCCAGCAGCTGGGGCAGGGGGACGACCTATAATTCACCCCTCCACTTT